This T cell receptor beta chain was sequenced during a study of T cell responses to AZD1222 COVID-19 vaccine. The assay was immunoSEQ multiplex PCR, and TCRdb's table has in-frame clones only and misses some. The table lists about 64,000 clones, under 95% of them singletons, with roughly 6% in the top ten. Trimming pared 2 bases from V and 0 bases from J, leaving 11 bases between. Per germline, CDR1 ENHRY and CDR2 SYGVKD. CDR3 length: 16 residues. The TCR comes from an adult who received the MenACWY meningococcal vaccine as a control. This chain uses TRBV10-3 with TRBJ1-5, with a tentative D call TRBD1 (5 bases). The material was peripheral blood, obtained 28 days after the second dose of the MenACWY control vaccine. The CDR3 protein is CAISENRPNSNQPQHF. CDR3 sequence (DNA): TGTGCCATCAGTGAGAACAGGCCTAATAGCAATCAGCCCCAGCATTTT.